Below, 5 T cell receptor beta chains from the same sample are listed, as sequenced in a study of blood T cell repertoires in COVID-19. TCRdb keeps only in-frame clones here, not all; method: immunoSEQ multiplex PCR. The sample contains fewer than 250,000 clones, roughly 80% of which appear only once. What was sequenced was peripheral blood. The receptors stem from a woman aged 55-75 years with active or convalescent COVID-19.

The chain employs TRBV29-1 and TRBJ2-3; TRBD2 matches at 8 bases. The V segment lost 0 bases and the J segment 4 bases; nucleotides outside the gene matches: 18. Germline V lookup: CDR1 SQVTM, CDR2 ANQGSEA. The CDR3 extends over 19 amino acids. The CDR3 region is CSVEDLQGGAAGGADTQYF. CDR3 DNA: TGCAGCGTTGAAGATCTTCAGGGTGGAGCGGCCGGGGGGGCAGATACGCAGTATTTT.

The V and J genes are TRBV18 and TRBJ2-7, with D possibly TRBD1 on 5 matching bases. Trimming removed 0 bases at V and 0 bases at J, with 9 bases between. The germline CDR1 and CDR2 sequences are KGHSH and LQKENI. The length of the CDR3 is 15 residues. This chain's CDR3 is CASSPPTDSSYEQYF. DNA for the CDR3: TGTGCCAGCTCACCACCTACCGACAGCTCCTACGAGCAGTACTTC.

The chain's CDR3 is CASSLVLDSNNEQFF. For the CDR3, the DNA is TGCGCCAGCAGCTTGGTTTTGGACAGCAACAATGAGCAGTTCTTC. The chain has TRBV5-1 and TRBJ2-1; D is perhaps TRBD1 (6 bases). Germline CDR1 is SGHRS and CDR2 is YFSETQ. This CDR3 region has 15 residues. V lost 0 bases to trimming and J lost 5 bases, with 12 bases between them.

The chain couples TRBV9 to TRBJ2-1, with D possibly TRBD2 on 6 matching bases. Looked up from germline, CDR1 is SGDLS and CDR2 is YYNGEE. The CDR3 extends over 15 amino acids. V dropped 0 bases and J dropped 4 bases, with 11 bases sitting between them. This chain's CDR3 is CASSVGDSPYNEQFF. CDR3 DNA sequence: TGTGCCAGCAGCGTAGGGGACTCGCCATACAATGAGCAGTTCTTC.

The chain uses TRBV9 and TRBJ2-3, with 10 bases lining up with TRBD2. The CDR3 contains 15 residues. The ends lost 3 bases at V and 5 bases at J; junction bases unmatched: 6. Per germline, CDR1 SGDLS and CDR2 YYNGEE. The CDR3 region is CASSAIAGGGDTQYF. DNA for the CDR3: TGTGCCAGCAGCGCCATAGCGGGGGGAGGAGATACGCAGTATTTT.